One and the same sample provided the 23 T cell receptor beta chains below, sequenced in a study of beta chain features in type 1 diabetes (dated by TCRdb to the late 2010s). Preparation of the library involved the immunoSEQ multiplex PCR assay. All of the isolated RNA was reverse transcribed with the High Capacity cDNA Reverse Transcription Kit, so expressed TCRB transcripts were sequenced. TCRdb mirrors the immuneACCESS table, restricted to in-frame sequences. Some clones are absent from its copies; in checked studies, under half trace to an unresolved V gene, and the reason for the others is unknown. This sample is represented by about 650,000 clones; 9.5% to 15% of them were singletons. The top ten constitute more than 0.1% of the sample. No antigen has been assigned to these receptors. Overall study results and their limits: Type 1 diabetes patients showed a moderate but significant shortening of TCRB CDR3 length in all four CD4+ subsets.

The sample comprised naive CD4+ T cells from blood. The cell subset or site label, read with the paper, signifies: true naive CD4+ T cells. These receptors all come from a young man with type 1 diabetes.

This clone has only a few counts. The chain employs TRBV9 and TRBJ1-3, with D perhaps matching TRBD1 (6 bases). The V and J ends lost 0 bases and 1 base respectively, with 14 bases between them. The CDR3 totals 17 residues. In germline, CDR1 is SGDLS, CDR2 YYNGEE. CDR3 coding DNA: TGTGCCAGCAGCGTAGATGTGACAGGCGCGTCTGGAAACACCATATATTTT. Protein sequence: CASSVDVTGASGNTIYF.

This clone was seen more than once but under ten times. The gene calls are TRBV7-9 and TRBJ1-4; D unresolved. From germline, CDR1 is SEHNR and CDR2 FQNEAQ (reference sequence). V was trimmed by 5 bases and J by 1 base, leaving 11 bases between them. The CDR3 is 15 residues long. CDR3 sequence (DNA): TGTGCCAGCAGCAGAAGTGGGGTAACTAATGAAAAACTGTTTTTT. Translating gives CASSRSGVTNEKLFF.

The chain joins TRBV28 to TRBJ1-6; D perhaps matches TRBD1 (5 bases). The CDR3 has 18 residues. Trimming stripped 5 bases from V and 0 bases from J, with 17 bases between. Germline V gene lookup returns CDR1 MDHEN and CDR2 SYDVKM. Here the CDR3 DNA reads TGTGCCAGCAGTGGGGACGGTGGGGGGAGCTCCTATAATTCACCCCTCCACTTT. Translation: CASSGDGGGSSYNSPLHF.

The rearrangement joins TRBV5-1 to TRBJ2-3; tentatively, D is TRBD1 or TRBD2 (5 bases each). This CDR3 is built from 16 residues. Trimming pared 1 base from V and 0 bases from J, leaving 12 bases between. Germline V lookup: CDR1 SGHRS, CDR2 YFSETQ. CDR3 residues: CASSLSGTSSTDTQYF. In DNA, the CDR3 is TGCGCCAGCAGCTTGTCCGGGACCTCGAGCACAGATACGCAGTATTTT.

This clone was detected only a few times. The V and J genes are TRBV13 and TRBJ1-4; 7 bases match TRBD1. The CDR3 consists of 15 residues. After removal of 4 bases from V and 1 base from J, the junction contained 3 bases not matched to a gene. The germline V gene encodes CDR1 PRHDT and CDR2 FYEKMQ (reference sequence). The CDR3 loop reads CASSSPGGTNEKLFF. The CDR3 coding sequence is TGTGCCAGCAGCTCCCCAGGGGGAACTAATGAAAAACTGTTTTTT. Together with reference TRBV13 and TRBJ1-4, the CDR3 gives the full variable domain: AAGVIQSPRHLIKEKRETATLKCYPIPRHDTVYWYQQGPGQDPQFLISFYEKMQSDKGSIPDRFSAQQFSDYHSELNMSSLELGDSALYFCASSSPGGTNEKLFFGSGTQLSVL.

This clone was counted at least ten times. The chain employs TRBV10-3 and TRBJ2-6, with 10 positions matching TRBD1. CDR3 length: 16 amino acids. V dropped 11 bases and J dropped 2; count of bases not matched to a gene: 9. Germline V gene data show CDR1 as ENHRY and CDR2 as SYGVKD. The CDR3 DNA reads as TGTGCCGCTGGGACAGGGGAAGAGACTGGGGCCAACGTCCTGACTTTC. Translated: CAAGTGEETGANVLTF.

The chain employs TRBV5-6 and TRBJ2-4; no clear D gene. Trimming stripped 0 bases from V and 5 bases from J, with 9 bases between. The CDR3 length is 14 residues. The germline gives CDR1 SGHDT, CDR2 YYEEEE. In nucleotides, the CDR3 is TGTGCCAGCAGCTTGGTGGGCAACCAAAACATTCAGTACTTC. As protein: CASSLVGNQNIQYF.

The CDR3 DNA follows: TGTGCCAGCAGCCAAAGCGATGCTAGGGAGCTGTTTTTT. This gives the protein CASSQSDARELFF. The chain is built from TRBV14 and TRBJ2-2; D unclear. The CDR3 runs to 13 residues. V lost 2 bases and J 9 bases, leaving 10 bases between the germline ends. CDR1 is SGHDN and CDR2 is FVKESK in the germline V gene.

This clone appeared a few times. This rearrangement joins TRBV10-3 to TRBJ1-2; unclear D gene. The germline V gene encodes CDR1 ENHRY and CDR2 SYGVKD. This CDR3 contains 13 residues. V was pared by 4 bases and J by 6 bases, with 12 bases between. CDR3 coding DNA: TGTGCCATCAGTGCAGAGCGAACAAATGGCTACACCTTC. Protein sequence: CAISAERTNGYTF.

This chain connects TRBV5-1 to TRBJ1-1; D call uncertain. CDR3 length: 15 amino acids. From germline, CDR1 is SGHRS and CDR2 YFSETQ. With 1 base removed from V and 0 bases from J, the gap between germline ends came to 10 bases. In nucleotides, the CDR3 is TGCGCCAGCAGCTTGATGGAACTGATGAACACTGAAGCTTTCTTT. Protein product: CASSLMELMNTEAFF.

This clone turned up a few times. The rearrangement joins TRBV6-5 to TRBJ1-5, with D possibly matching TRBD1 (6 bases). The CDR3 contains 15 residues. The germline V gene encodes CDR1 MNHEY and CDR2 SVGAGI. Trimming took 2 bases from V and 1 from J, leaving 9 bases between them. The CDR3 nucleotides are TGTGCCAGCAGTTACGGAGGACAGAGCAATCAGCCCCAGCATTTT. Protein sequence: CASSYGGQSNQPQHF.

This clone showed up just a few times. The chain joins TRBV10-3 to TRBJ1-5, with D tentatively TRBD1 (6 bases). Deletions cut 3 bases from V and 0 bases from J, with 27 bases between. CDR1 and CDR2 from the germline V gene are ENHRY and SYGVKD. CDR3 length: 21 residues. CDR3 amino acids: CAISDLGVVRGPPYSNQPQHF. The CDR3 DNA reads as TGTGCCATCAGTGATTTAGGGGTGGTCAGGGGCCCCCCATATAGCAATCAGCCCCAGCATTTT.

This clone was observed a few times. The rearrangement uses TRBV5-1 and TRBJ2-7; D is possibly TRBD1 (5 bases). V was pared by 4 bases and J by 5 bases, with 22 bases between. CDR3 length: 16 residues. From germline, CDR1 is SGHRS and CDR2 YFSETQ. CDR3 region: CASSQQTDRTYDEQYF. CDR3 sequence (DNA): TGCGCCAGCAGCCAACAAACCGACAGAACATACGACGAGCAGTACTTC.

This clone was counted between two and nine times. The J gene is TRBJ1-5, the V gene TRBV15; D is uncertain. The length of the CDR3 is 15 residues. Germline assignment: CDR1 LNHNV and CDR2 YYDKDF (reference sequence). Trimming removed 1 base from V and 3 bases from J, with 10 bases in between. The chain's CDR3 is CATSRAPGYNQPQHF. CDR3 nucleotides: TGTGCCACCAGCAGAGCACCAGGCTACAATCAGCCCCAGCATTTT.

This clone was counted a few times. Other DNA sequences from this sample encode an identical CDR3 as well. This chain links TRBV20-1 with TRBJ2-7; maybe TRBD1 (5 bases). The CDR3 is 11 amino acids. The germline V and J ends were trimmed by 4 bases and 1 base, with 5 bases remaining between them. Per germline, CDR1 DFQATT and CDR2 SNEGSKA (reference sequence). This CDR3 reads CSATGSYEQYF. As DNA, the CDR3 is TGCAGTGCTACAGGGTCCTACGAGCAGTACTTC.

In its sample, this clone was seen a few times. This chain uses TRBV14 with TRBJ1-5; no definite D call. The CDR3 has 13 residues. Trimming shortened V by 0 bases and J by 4 bases, and 4 bases separated the two germline ends. CDR1 and CDR2 from the germline V gene are SGHDN and FVKESK. As DNA, the CDR3 is TGTGCCAGCAGCCAAGACGGGAATCAGCCCCAGCATTTT. It encodes CASSQDGNQPQHF.

The chain recombines TRBV6-6 with TRBJ2-3; D possibly matches TRBD1 or TRBD2 (5 bases each). Germline lookup yields CDR1 MNHNY and CDR2 SVGAGI (reference sequence). V was cut by 7 bases and J by 5 bases, with 16 bases left in between. There are 14 residues in the CDR3. The DNA of the CDR3 is TGTGCCAGCACCAACAGCCCTGGGGGAGATACGCAGTATTTT. Translating gives CASTNSPGGDTQYF.

For the CDR3, the DNA is TGCAGCGCCCTTACGGAGTATGGCTACACCTTC. This translates into CSALTEYGYTF. The rearrangement uses TRBV29-1 and TRBJ1-2; D gene unclear. V lost 7 bases to trimming and J lost 5 bases, with 11 bases between them. The CDR3 extends over 11 amino acids. Germline lookup yields CDR1 SQVTM and CDR2 ANQGSEA. The complete variable domain, with remaining parts taken from reference TRBV29-1 and TRBJ1-2, reads SAVISQKPSRDICQRGTSLTIQCQVDSQVTMMFWYRQQPGQSLTLIATANQGSEATYESGFVIDKFPISRPNLTFSTLTVSNMSPEDSSIYLCSALTEYGYTFGSGTRLTVV.

A few counts support this clone. The chain uses TRBV29-1 and TRBJ2-7, with TRBD2 matching 7 bases. CDR1 SQVTM and CDR2 ANQGSEA come from the germline V gene. With 3 bases clipped from V and 4 bases from J, the junction kept 12 bases outside the gene matches. The CDR3 has 15 residues. The CDR3 DNA reads as TGCAGCGTTGAGGTAGCGGGTGACTCCGGGTACGAGCAGTACTTC. It yields the protein CSVEVAGDSGYEQYF.

About this clone: The same CDR3 arises from other DNA sequences in this sample as well. V usage is TRBV7-8 and J usage is TRBJ1-2, with D unresolved. Per the germline V gene, CDR1 is SGHVS and CDR2 is FQNEAQ. V shed 1 base and J shed 2 bases, with 8 bases lying between them. The CDR3 loop spans 14 amino acids. The DNA for the CDR3 is TGTGCCAGCAGCTTAGTGGCGGGGAACTATGGCTACACCTTC. Its translation: CASSLVAGNYGYTF.

The V gene is TRBV14, the J gene TRBJ2-2; TRBD2 is a possible D gene (5 bases). The V and J ends lost 1 base and 4 bases respectively, with 10 bases between them. In germline, CDR1 is SGHDN, CDR2 FVKESK. CDR3 length equals 15 residues. The CDR3 DNA sequence: TGTGCCAGCAGCCAAGGACAACGGGGCACCGGGGAGCTGTTTTTT. Translating gives CASSQGQRGTGELFF.

In its sample, this clone was seen a few times. The chain links TRBV6-6 to TRBJ2-5; 11 bases agree with TRBD2. The J segment lost 4 bases and the V segment lost 7 bases, leaving 8 bases of the junction unmatched. Germline values: CDR1 MNHNY, CDR2 SVGAGI (reference sequence). This CDR3 region has 15 residues. In DNA form, the CDR3 reads TGTGCCAGCACCTACCCCGGACTAGCGGGAGAGACCCAGTACTTC. Translating it yields CASTYPGLAGETQYF.

In this sample, this clone turned up a few times. J is TRBJ1-2 and V is TRBV6-1, with a tentative D call TRBD1 (6 bases). CDR1 and CDR2 (germline): MNHNS, SASEGT. V was clipped by 0 bases and J by 4 bases, with 9 bases between them. CDR3 size: 14 residues. CDR3 residues: CASSEAGGPYGYTF. CDR3 DNA sequence: TGTGCCAGCAGTGAAGCGGGGGGCCCCTATGGCTACACCTTC.